The rows below give T cell receptor beta chains drawn from one sample of a study of identical twins. Via MiXCR, TCRdb re-called the 5' RACE reads, giving one row per CDR3 protein. The sample consists of fewer than 800,000 distinct CDR3 sequences, about 7.6% of them appearing once. This sample also belongs to another study, concerning yellow fever vaccine responses in identical twins.

The sample consisted of PBMCs. The origin of the receptors is a woman between 18 and 29 years old in good health. CDR3s include the opening cysteine and the closing phenylalanine or tryptophan. Fields, in order: clone size, D gene, V gene, J gene, CDR3 protein, CDR3 DNA. D genes are given only for firm matches. Only some rows state a clone size, as once, few, many or a class for expanded clones.

size: many; D: TRBD1; V: TRBV7-9; J: TRBJ2-7; CDR3: CASSSTGTGKYEQYF; DNA: TGTGCCAGCAGTTCAACAGGGACAGGAAAGTACGAGCAGTACTTC
size: .; D: TRBD1; V: TRBV7-2; J: TRBJ1-6; CDR3: CASSLSWGTGENYNSPLHF; DNA: TGTGCCAGCAGCTTATCGTGGGGGACAGGCGAGAACTATAATTCACCCCTCCACTTT
size: .; D: .; V: TRBV5-1; J: TRBJ2-5; CDR3: CASSLLTGSQETQYF; DNA: TGCGCCAGCAGCTTGTTGACCGGGAGTCAAGAGACCCAGTACTTC
size: .; D: TRBD2; V: TRBV28; J: TRBJ2-2; CDR3: CASNSLISDGLAGTGELFF; DNA: TGTGCCAGCAACTCCCTGATCTCCGATGGACTAGCGGGGACCGGGGAGCTGTTTTTT
size: .; D: .; V: TRBV5-5; J: TRBJ2-3; CDR3: CASSSFPDTQYF; DNA: TGTGCCAGCAGCTCGTTCCCCGATACGCAGTATTTT
size: many; D: .; V: TRBV24-1; J: TRBJ2-2; CDR3: CATSDLRGGSRGTGELFF; DNA: TGTGCCACCAGTGATTTGAGGGGGGGATCCCGCGGCACCGGGGAGCTGTTTTTT
size: many; D: .; V: TRBV4-1; J: TRBJ2-1; CDR3: CASSQAGTNNEQFF; DNA: TGCGCCAGCAGCCAAGCGGGGACAAACAATGAGCAGTTCTTC
size: many; D: TRBD2; V: TRBV20-1; J: TRBJ2-3; CDR3: CSASLAAMDTQYF; DNA: TGCAGTGCGTCCCTAGCGGCAATGGATACGCAGTATTTT
size: .; D: .; V: TRBV15; J: TRBJ2-1; CDR3: CATSRGRQSYNEQFF; DNA: TGTGCCACCAGCAGAGGCCGGCAGTCCTACAATGAGCAGTTCTTC
size: .; D: TRBD2; V: TRBV12-3/TRBV12-4; J: TRBJ2-1; CDR3: CASNKREPVEQFF; DNA: TGTGCCAGCAACAAGCGGGAGCCTGTTGAGCAGTTCTTC